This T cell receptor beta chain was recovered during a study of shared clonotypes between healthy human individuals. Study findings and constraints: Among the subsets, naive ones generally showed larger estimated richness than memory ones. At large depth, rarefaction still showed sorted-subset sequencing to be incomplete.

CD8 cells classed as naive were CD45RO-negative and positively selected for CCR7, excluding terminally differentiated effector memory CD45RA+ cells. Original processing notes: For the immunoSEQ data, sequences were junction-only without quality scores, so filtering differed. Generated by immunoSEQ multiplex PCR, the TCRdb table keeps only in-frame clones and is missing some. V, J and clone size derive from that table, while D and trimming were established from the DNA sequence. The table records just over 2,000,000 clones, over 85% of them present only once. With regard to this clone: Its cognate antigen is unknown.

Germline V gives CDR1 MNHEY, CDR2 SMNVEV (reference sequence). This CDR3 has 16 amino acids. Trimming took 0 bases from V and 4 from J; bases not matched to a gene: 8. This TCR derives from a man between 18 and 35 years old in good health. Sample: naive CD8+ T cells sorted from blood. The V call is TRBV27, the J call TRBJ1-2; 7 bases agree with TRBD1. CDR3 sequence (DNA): TGTGCCAGCAGTTTATCGAAGGGGGACAGATTCTATGGCTACACCTTC. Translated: CASSLSKGDRFYGYTF.